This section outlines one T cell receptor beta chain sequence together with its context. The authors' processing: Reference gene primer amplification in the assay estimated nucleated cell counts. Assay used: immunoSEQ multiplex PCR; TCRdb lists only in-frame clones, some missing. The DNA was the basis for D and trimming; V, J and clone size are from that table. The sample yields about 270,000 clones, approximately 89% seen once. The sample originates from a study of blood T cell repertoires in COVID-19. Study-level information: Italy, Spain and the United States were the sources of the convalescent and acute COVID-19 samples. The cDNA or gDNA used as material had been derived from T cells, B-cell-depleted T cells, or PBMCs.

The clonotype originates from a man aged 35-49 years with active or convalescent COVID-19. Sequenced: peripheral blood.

CDR3 protein: CASSDRPGGVGNQPQHF. The CDR3 DNA is TGTGCCAGCAGTGACCGGCCCGGAGGAGTGGGCAATCAGCCCCAGCATTTT. V is TRBV6-1 and J is TRBJ1-5; D not resolved. CDR1 is MNHNS, CDR2 SASEGT, per germline. V lost 3 bases and J lost 2, with 17 bases in between. This CDR3 is built from 17 residues.